This TCR beta chain was found in a study of vaccination and CD4 T cells after COVID-19. The study's findings and limits: Median about 90% of reactive clones detected in convalescent patients emerged only post-vaccination. Rising from about 20 to 38, the median of SARS-CoV-2-reactive clonotypes did not change significantly.

Cultured CD4+ T-cell DNA underwent Oncomine TCR Beta short-read sequencing. TCRdb analysed the PCR reads with MiXCR anew, one entry per CDR3 protein. Among thousands of distinct CDR3 sequences listed, 30% to 35% were seen once. With respect to this clonotype: Antigen specificity is unknown.

Germline V gene lookup returns CDR1 WSHSY and CDR2 SAAADI. This CDR3 has 15 residues. V was cut by 7 bases and J by 7 bases, with 20 bases left in between. The treatment is: roughly ten-day PBMC culture with coronavirus spike peptide pools or control peptides (ViraFEST assay). An unexposed donor provided the CD4+ T cells, which were collected before the COVID-19 pandemic (2011-2018). Specimen: CD4+ T cells from blood, cultured in vitro. The chain joins TRBV10-2 to TRBJ2-1; D possibly uses TRBD1 or TRBD2 (5 bases each). The receptor comes from a human donor in good health. The chain's CDR3 is CASTWRAPSGNEQFF. The DNA for the CDR3 is TGCGCCAGCACGTGGCGGGCCCCCTCAGGGAATGAGCAGTTCTTC.